This T cell receptor beta chain stems from a study of T cells of healthy individuals. MiXCR, applied by TCRdb to the 5' RACE reads, yields one record per CDR3 protein. The sample includes more than 60,000 distinct CDR3 sequences, about 16% of them seen just once. The CDR3 loop spans 15 amino acids. Germline values: CDR1 LGHNA, CDR2 YNFKEQ. With 4 bases clipped from V and 12 bases from J, the junction kept 12 bases outside the gene matches. This clonotype originated in a human donor in good health. This chain joins TRBV4-2 and TRBJ2-1; TRBD2 matches 10 bases. The CDR3 sequence: CASSPGLAEVGRQFF. DNA of the CDR3: TGTGCCAGCAGCCCCGGACTAGCGGAGGTGGGGCGGCAGTTCTTC.